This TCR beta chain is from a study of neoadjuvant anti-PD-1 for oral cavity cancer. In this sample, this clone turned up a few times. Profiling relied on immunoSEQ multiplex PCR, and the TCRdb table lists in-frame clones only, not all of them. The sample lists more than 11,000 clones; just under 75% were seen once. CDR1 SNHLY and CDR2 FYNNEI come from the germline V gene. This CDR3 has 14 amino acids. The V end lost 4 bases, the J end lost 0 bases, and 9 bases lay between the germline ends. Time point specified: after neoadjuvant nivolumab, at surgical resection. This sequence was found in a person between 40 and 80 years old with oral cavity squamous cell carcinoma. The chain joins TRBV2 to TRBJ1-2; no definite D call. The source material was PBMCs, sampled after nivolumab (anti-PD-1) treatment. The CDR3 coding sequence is TGTGCCAGCAGTGCGGAACTCGCTAACTATGGCTACACCTTC. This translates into CASSAELANYGYTF.